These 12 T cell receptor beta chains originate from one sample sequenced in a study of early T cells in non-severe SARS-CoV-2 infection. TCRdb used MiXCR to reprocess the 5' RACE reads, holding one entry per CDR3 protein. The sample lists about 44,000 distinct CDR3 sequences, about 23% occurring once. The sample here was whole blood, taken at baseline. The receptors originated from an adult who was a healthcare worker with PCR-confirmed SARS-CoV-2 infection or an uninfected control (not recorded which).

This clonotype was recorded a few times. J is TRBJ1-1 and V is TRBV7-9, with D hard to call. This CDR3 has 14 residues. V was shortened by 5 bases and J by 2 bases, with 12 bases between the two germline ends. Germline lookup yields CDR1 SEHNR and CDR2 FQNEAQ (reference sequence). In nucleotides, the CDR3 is TGTGCCAGCAGCCCTTCCGTCCCCAACACTGAAGCTTTCTTT. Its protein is CASSPSVPNTEAFF.

The CDR3 spells CASSPPEGTEAFF. DNA of the CDR3: TGTGCCAGCAGCCCCCCGGAAGGGACTGAAGCTTTCTTT. The genes are TRBV7-9 and TRBJ1-1, with D uncertain. Between the trimmed V and J ends, which lost 5 bases and 5 bases, there was a span of 12 bases. Germline CDR1 SEHNR, CDR2 FQNEAQ (reference sequence). The CDR3 is 13 amino acids.

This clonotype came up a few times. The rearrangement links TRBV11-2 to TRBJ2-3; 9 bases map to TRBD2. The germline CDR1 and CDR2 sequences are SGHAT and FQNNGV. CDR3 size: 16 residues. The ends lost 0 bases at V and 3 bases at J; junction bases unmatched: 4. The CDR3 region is CASSLDLAGITDTQYF. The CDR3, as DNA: TGTGCCAGCAGCTTAGATCTAGCGGGGATAACAGATACGCAGTATTTT.

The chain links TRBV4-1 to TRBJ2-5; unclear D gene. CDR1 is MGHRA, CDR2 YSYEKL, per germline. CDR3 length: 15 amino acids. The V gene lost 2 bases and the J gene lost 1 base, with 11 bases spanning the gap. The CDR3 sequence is CASSQFRAGQETQYF. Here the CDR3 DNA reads TGCGCCAGCAGCCAATTTCGGGCAGGCCAAGAGACCCAGTACTTC.

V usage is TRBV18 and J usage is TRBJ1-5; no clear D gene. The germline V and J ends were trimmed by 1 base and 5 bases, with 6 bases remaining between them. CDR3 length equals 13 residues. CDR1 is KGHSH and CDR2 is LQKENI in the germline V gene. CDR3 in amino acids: CASSPLRDQPQHF. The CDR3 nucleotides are TGTGCCAGCTCACCACTGAGAGATCAGCCCCAGCATTTT.

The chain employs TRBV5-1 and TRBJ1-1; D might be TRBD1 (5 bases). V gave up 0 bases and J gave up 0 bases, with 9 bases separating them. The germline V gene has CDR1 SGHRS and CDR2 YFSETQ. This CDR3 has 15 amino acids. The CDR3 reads CASSLGSRVNTEAFF. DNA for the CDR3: TGCGCCAGCAGCTTGGGAAGCAGGGTGAACACTGAAGCTTTCTTT.

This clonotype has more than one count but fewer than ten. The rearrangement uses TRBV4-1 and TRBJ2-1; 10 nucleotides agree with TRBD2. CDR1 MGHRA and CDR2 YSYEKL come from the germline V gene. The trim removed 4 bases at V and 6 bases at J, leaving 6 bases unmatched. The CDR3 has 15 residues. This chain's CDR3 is CASSPTSGATNEQFF. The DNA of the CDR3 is TGCGCCAGCAGCCCAACTAGCGGGGCTACCAATGAGCAGTTCTTC.

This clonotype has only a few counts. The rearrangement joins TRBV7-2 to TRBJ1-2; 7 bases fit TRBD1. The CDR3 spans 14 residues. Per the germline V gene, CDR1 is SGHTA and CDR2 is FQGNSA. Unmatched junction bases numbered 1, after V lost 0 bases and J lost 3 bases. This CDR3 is CASSLATGDYGYTF. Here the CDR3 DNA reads TGTGCCAGCAGCTTAGCCACAGGGGACTATGGCTACACCTTC.

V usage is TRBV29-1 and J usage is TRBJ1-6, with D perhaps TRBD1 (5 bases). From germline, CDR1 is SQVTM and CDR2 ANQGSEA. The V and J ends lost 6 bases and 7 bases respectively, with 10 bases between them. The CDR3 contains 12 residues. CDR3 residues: CSVREGNSPLHF. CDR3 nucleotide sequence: TGCAGCGTCAGGGAGGGGAATTCACCCCTCCACTTT.

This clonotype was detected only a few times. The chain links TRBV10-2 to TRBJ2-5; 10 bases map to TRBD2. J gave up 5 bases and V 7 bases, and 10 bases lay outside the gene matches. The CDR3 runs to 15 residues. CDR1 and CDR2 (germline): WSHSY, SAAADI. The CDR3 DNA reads TGCGCCAGCACCTCTTGGACTAGCGGCGGGGAGACCCAGTACTTC. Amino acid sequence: CASTSWTSGGETQYF.

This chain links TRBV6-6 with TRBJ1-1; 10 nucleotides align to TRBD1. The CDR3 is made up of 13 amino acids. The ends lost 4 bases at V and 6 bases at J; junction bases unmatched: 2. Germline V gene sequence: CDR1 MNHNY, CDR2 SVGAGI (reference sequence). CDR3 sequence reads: CASSSDRGAEAFF. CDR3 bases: TGTGCCAGCAGTTCGGACAGGGGGGCTGAAGCTTTCTTT.

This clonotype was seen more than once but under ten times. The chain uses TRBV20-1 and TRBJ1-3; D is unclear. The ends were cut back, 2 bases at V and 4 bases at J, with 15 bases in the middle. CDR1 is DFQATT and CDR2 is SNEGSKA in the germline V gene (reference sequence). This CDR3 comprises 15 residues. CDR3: CSARFPSGSGNTIYF. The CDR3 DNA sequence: TGCAGTGCTAGATTCCCAAGTGGGAGCGGAAACACCATATATTTT.